The clone carrying this TCR beta chain has just a few counts. Under the authors' procedure: Amplification of reference gene primers was used by the study to estimate nucleated cell counts. Some clones are missing from TCRdb's copy, which holds only in-frame ones; the method was immunoSEQ multiplex PCR. V and J calls and clone size are those listed in that table; D and trimming were worked out from the DNA. Of 150,000 to 200,000 clones detected, 75% to 90% appear once; the ten largest clones hold around 9.9%. The V and J ends lost 0 bases and 2 bases respectively, with 8 bases between them. Germline V gene sequence: CDR1 KGHSH, CDR2 LQKENI. There are 14 residues in the CDR3. This record belongs to a study of blood T cell repertoires in COVID-19.

The TCR sequence derives from a human donor in a cohort sampled during active COVID-19. Specimen: peripheral blood. The chain is built from TRBV18 and TRBJ2-7; D is uncertain. The CDR3 here is CASSPPSRPYEQYF. CDR3 DNA sequence: TGTGCCAGCTCACCACCGTCCAGGCCCTACGAGCAGTACTTC.